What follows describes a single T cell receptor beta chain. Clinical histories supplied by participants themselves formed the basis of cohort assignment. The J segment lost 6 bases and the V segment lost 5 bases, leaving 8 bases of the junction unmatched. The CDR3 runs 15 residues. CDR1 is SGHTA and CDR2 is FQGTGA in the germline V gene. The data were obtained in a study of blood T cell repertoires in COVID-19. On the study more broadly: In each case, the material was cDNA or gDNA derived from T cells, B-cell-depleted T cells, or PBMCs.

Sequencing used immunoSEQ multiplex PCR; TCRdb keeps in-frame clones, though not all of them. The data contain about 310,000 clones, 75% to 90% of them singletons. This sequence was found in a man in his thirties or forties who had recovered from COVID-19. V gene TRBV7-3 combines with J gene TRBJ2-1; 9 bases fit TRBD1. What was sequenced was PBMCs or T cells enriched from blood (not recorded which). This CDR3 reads CASSPGRDRANEQFF. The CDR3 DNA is TGTGCCAGCAGCCCGGGTCGGGACAGGGCCAATGAGCAGTTCTTC.